The clone carrying this T cell receptor (beta chain) was seen only once. The data belong to a study of blood T cell repertoires in COVID-19. On the study more broadly: Sites across the United States, Italy and Spain contributed samples from acute and convalescent COVID-19. Sources were T cells, B-cell-depleted T cells, or PBMCs; the material itself was cDNA or gDNA.

In the authors' workflow: The assay estimated nucleated cells by amplifying reference gene primers. The table came from immunoSEQ multiplex PCR; TCRdb's copy has only in-frame clones and leaves some out. V and J calls and clone size come straight from that table; D and trimming were deduced from the DNA. The repertoire consists of around 90,000 clones, with around 85% occurring once and the leading ten covering over 9.5%. Trimming at V came to 6 bases and at J to 5 bases, leaving 4 bases not matched to a gene. This CDR3 spans 12 amino acids. The germline CDR1 and CDR2 sequences are MNHNS and SASEGT. Sequencing was carried out using peripheral blood. The source of this sequence is a woman aged 65 to 85 with active or convalescent COVID-19. The chain recombines TRBV6-1 with TRBJ2-7; 7 nucleotides agree with TRBD1. The CDR3 loop is CASRDRSHEQYF. Written as DNA, the CDR3 is TGTGCCAGCAGGGACAGGTCCCACGAGCAGTACTTC.